This T cell receptor (beta chain) was found in a study of cytomegalovirus exposure and HLA in healthy donors. Looking at the study overall: T cells numbering about 179 million yielded 95 million to 140 million unique TCR beta sequences in an earlier analysis.

This clone was counted once. Its antigen is unknown. With 60 Vbeta and 13 Jbeta primers, the PCR was carried out. The assay was immunoSEQ multiplex PCR, and TCRdb's table has in-frame clones only and misses some. Seen here are 270,000 or so clones, 86% observed once, and the top ten hold 3% to 4%. This CDR3 spans 13 amino acids. Germline-derived CDR1 and CDR2 are MNHNY and SVGAGI (reference sequence). The junction had 2 bases not matched to a gene; V was cut back by 0 bases and J by 9 bases. General study findings and limits: Reportedly, cytomegalovirus status was diagnosed with high sensitivity and specificity. Exclusion as indistinguishable affected some V segments, including TRBV6-2 and TRBV6-3.

The rearrangement links TRBV6-6 to TRBJ2-1, with TRBD2 identical over 7 bases. This clonotype originated in a man aged 35-49 years in good health and CMV-seropositive. Sequencing input: PBMCs. The CDR3 sequence: CASSYSGGSEQFF. In DNA, the CDR3 is TGTGCCAGCAGTTACTCGGGCGGGAGTGAGCAGTTCTTC.